One T cell receptor beta chain is described in this entry. Antigen unknown. The CDR3 consists of 16 residues. V shed 3 bases and J 6 bases; nucleotides not matched to a gene: 6. CDR1 SNHLY and CDR2 FYNNEI come from the germline V gene. This record comes from a study of identical twins. Through template switching, a universal primer site was introduced, and the cDNA contained unique molecular identifiers. TCRdb passed the 5' RACE reads through MiXCR, listing each CDR3 protein once. The table includes hundreds of thousands of distinct CDR3 sequences, around 9.6% detected once. Study results and caveats: Cord blood beta clonotypes that were abundant carried fewer insertions, and memory repertoires showed no such trend. Because invariant MAIT and iNKT cells could be present, zero-insertion analyses could be partly confounded. Findings depended on cross-sectional statistics rather than tracking the same donors.

This receptor was obtained from a woman aged 18-29 years in good health. V gene TRBV2 combines with J gene TRBJ1-6; 9 bases align to TRBD1. Specimen: memory (CD45RO+) T cells sorted from blood. This chain's CDR3 is CASSEVDRGVNSPLHF. The CDR3 nucleotides are TGTGCCAGCAGTGAGGTTGACAGGGGGGTTAATTCACCCCTCCACTTT.